The clone carrying this T cell receptor (beta chain) was picked up a small number of times. Its antigen is still unknown. Amplification used 60 Vbeta primers and 13 Jbeta primers. TCRdb keeps only in-frame clones here, not all; method: immunoSEQ multiplex PCR. The data show roughly 150,000 clones, roughly 80% seen once. This sample is part of a study of cytomegalovirus exposure and HLA in healthy donors. Study-level findings and limits: Fewer N-insertions (relative to the roughly 660-donor mean) were reportedly seen in an Asian-associated ancestry cluster in a later analysis.

Sequenced: PBMCs. The source is a male donor in good health and CMV-seronegative.

The chain's CDR3 is CASSLDTSGYFYEQYF. CDR3 bases: TGTGCCAGCAGCTTGGATACTAGCGGGTACTTCTACGAGCAGTACTTC. The chain has TRBV5-6 and TRBJ2-7, with 9 bases identical to TRBD2. The CDR3 extends over 16 amino acids. Germline V lookup: CDR1 SGHDT, CDR2 YYEEEE. V was clipped by 0 bases and J by 3 bases; unmatched bases: 7.